What follows are 28 T cell receptor beta chains derived from one specimen sequenced in a study of shared clonotypes between healthy human individuals. The data were produced by immunoSEQ multiplex PCR, yet TCRdb's version contains in-frame clones alone and is incomplete. The sample has around 690,000 clones, less than 95% seen once. Sequences were obtained from memory CD8+ T cells from PBMCs. Subset: CD45RO+ cells pooled with CCR7-negative TemRA cells. Receptors were obtained from a man aged 18 to 35 in good health. Some clones in this sample may be carry-over from other donors' samples.

The rearrangement uses TRBV9 and TRBJ1-2, with 7 bases that match TRBD1. CDR1 and CDR2 (germline): SGDLS, YYNGEE. V was clipped by 4 bases and J by 2 bases; unmatched bases: 11. This CDR3 spans 16 amino acids. DNA of the CDR3: TGTGCCAGCAGCTACCCCCTGGGAGGGGGCAACTATGGCTACACCTTC. It yields the protein CASSYPLGGGNYGYTF.

The chain combines TRBV6-5 with TRBJ2-7; no reliable D call. CDR3 size: 15 residues. Trimming removed 0 bases from V and 3 bases from J, with 12 bases in between. The V gene's germline CDR1 is MNHEY and CDR2 SVGAGI. This CDR3 reads CASSYSTGRRYEQYF. As DNA, the CDR3 is TGTGCCAGCAGTTACTCGACTGGCCGACGCTACGAGCAGTACTTC.

The chain combines TRBV6-5 with TRBJ1-5; D gene unclear. V was pared by 4 bases and J by 2 bases, with 3 bases between. The CDR3 sequence is 12 residues long. From germline, CDR1 is MNHEY and CDR2 SVGAGI. CDR3 in DNA: TGTGCCAGCAGTTCCGGCAATCAGCCCCAGCATTTT. Translation gives CASSSGNQPQHF.

For this clone: A single base is all that separates this from a far larger clone, so a read error is likely. The chain recombines TRBV5-6 with TRBJ2-1; D gene uncertain. The CDR3 consists of 15 residues. Germline V gene lookup returns CDR1 SGHDT and CDR2 YYEEEE. The V gene lost 4 bases and the J gene lost 8 bases, with 19 bases spanning the gap. The CDR3 reads CASSPLHGFFDEQFF. CDR3 DNA sequence: TGTGCCAGCAGCCCCCTTCACGGGTTCTTCGATGAGCAGTTCTTC.

The CDR3 DNA sequence: TGTGCCAGCAGCCCGGCTAGGAGTCTCCTGGCAGATACGCAGTATTTT. It yields the protein CASSPARSLLADTQYF. J is TRBJ2-3 and V is TRBV5-4; D call uncertain. The germline gives CDR1 SGHNT, CDR2 YYREEE (reference sequence). The CDR3 consists of 16 residues. The ends were cut back, 4 bases at V and 4 bases at J, with 19 bases in the middle.

V usage is TRBV11-2 and J usage is TRBJ2-7; D is ambiguous. Germline V gives CDR1 SGHAT, CDR2 FQNNGV. The CDR3 loop spans 13 amino acids. Trimming shortened V by 1 base and J by 4 bases, and 8 bases separated the two germline ends. CDR3 sequence: CASSLGGKYEQYF. CDR3 sequence (DNA): TGTGCCAGCAGCTTAGGTGGTAAATACGAGCAGTACTTC.

The table lists this clone with a count of one. The chain recombines TRBV5-6 with TRBJ2-2; D tentatively fits TRBD1 or TRBD2 (5 bases each). V was pared by 3 bases and J by 2 bases, with 11 bases between. The CDR3 totals 15 residues. Germline CDR1 SGHDT, CDR2 YYEEEE. The CDR3 coding sequence is TGTGCCAGCAGCTGGGACCGATCAAACACCGGGGAGCTGTTTTTT. This translates into CASSWDRSNTGELFF. The full variable domain, with the rest looked up from reference TRBV5-6 and TRBJ2-2, is DAGVTQSPTHLIKTRGQQVTLRCSPKSGHDTVSWYQQALGQGPQFIFQYYEEEERQRGNFPDRFSGHQFPNYSSELNVNALLLGDSALYLCASSWDRSNTGELFFGEGSRLTVL.

The chain has TRBV27 and TRBJ1-2; D perhaps matches TRBD1 (5 bases). The V gene lost 1 base and the J gene lost 5 bases, with 14 bases spanning the gap. Germline V CDR1 and CDR2: MNHEY, SMNVEV (reference sequence). This CDR3 spans 15 amino acids. CDR3 coding DNA: TGTGCCAGCAGTTTATATACAGGTAGTCTTTATGGCTACACCTTC. Its protein product is CASSLYTGSLYGYTF.

This chain joins TRBV29-1 and TRBJ2-1; D possibly corresponds to TRBD1 (6 bases). The ends were cut back, 1 base at V and 1 base at J, with 11 bases in the middle. The CDR3 length is 15 residues. Germline V gene data show CDR1 as SQVTM and CDR2 as ANQGSEA. CDR3 DNA: TGCAGCGTTGAAGGGGGGCGAGAGTCCTACAATGAGCAGTTCTTC. This codes for CSVEGGRESYNEQFF.

The chain couples TRBV10-3 to TRBJ2-5; 14 bases line up with TRBD2. Per germline, CDR1 ENHRY and CDR2 SYGVKD. The CDR3 spans 16 residues. Germline trimming cut 0 bases from V and 4 bases from J; bases unmatched to any gene: 1. CDR3 in amino acids: CAISESGTSGRETQYF. DNA of the CDR3: TGTGCCATCAGTGAGTCGGGGACTAGCGGGAGAGAGACCCAGTACTTC.

The V gene is TRBV27, the J gene TRBJ2-1; 10 bases align to TRBD2. CDR1 MNHEY and CDR2 SMNVEV come from the germline V gene (reference sequence). The CDR3 spans 16 residues. The V and J ends lost 10 bases and 6 bases, in that order; junction bases with no gene match: 15. CDR3 coding DNA: TGTGCCACCAAGCGGGAGGGACGCGCCACCCTCAATGAGCAGTTCTTC. Its translation: CATKREGRATLNEQFF.

The CDR3 sequence: CASSDTGLGGYNEQFF. The CDR3 bases are TGTGCCAGCAGCGATACTGGACTAGGGGGATACAATGAGCAGTTCTTC. This rearrangement joins TRBV5-4 to TRBJ2-1; D is perhaps TRBD2 (7 bases). Germline V gene data show CDR1 as SGHNT and CDR2 as YYREEE (reference sequence). Trimming shortened V by 4 bases and J by 4 bases, and 18 bases separated the two germline ends. The CDR3 is 16 amino acids. Drawing the rest from reference TRBV5-4 and TRBJ2-1, the complete variable domain is ETGVTQSPTHLIKTRGQQVTLRCSSQSGHNTVSWYQQALGQGPQFIFQYYREEENGRGNFPPRFSGLQFPNYSSELNVNALELDDSALYLCASSDTGLGGYNEQFFGPGTRLTVL.

This chain links TRBV5-1 with TRBJ2-7; the D gene is possibly TRBD2 (5 bases). The CDR3 contains 13 residues. The ends were cut back, 1 base at V and 7 bases at J, with 12 bases in the middle. Germline V CDR1 and CDR2: SGHRS, YFSETQ. The CDR3 region has the DNA TGCGCCAGCAGCTTGAAACGGGATGGTGAGCAGTACTTC. Residues: CASSLKRDGEQYF.

V gene TRBV30 combines with J gene TRBJ2-7; 9 nucleotides agree with TRBD2. V was clipped by 4 bases and J by 6 bases; unmatched bases: 4. Per germline, CDR1 GTSNPN and CDR2 SVGIG (reference sequence). There are 12 residues in the CDR3. The CDR3 coding sequence is TGTGCCTGGACTAGCGGGAAGGGCGAGCAGTACTTC. Its protein product is CAWTSGKGEQYF.

This CDR3 is CASSPRGGDLNYGYTF. The DNA of the CDR3 is TGTGCCAGCTCACCACGGGGGGGAGACTTAAACTATGGCTACACCTTC. The J gene is TRBJ1-2, the V gene TRBV18; a possible D gene is TRBD1 (5 bases). V lost 1 base and J 2 bases, leaving 14 bases between the germline ends. The CDR3 loop spans 16 amino acids. In germline, CDR1 is KGHSH, CDR2 LQKENI.

The CDR3 DNA follows: TGTGCCAGCAGCCAAAGACGGCAACCGGATGAAAAACTGTTTTTT. Encoded protein: CASSQRRQPDEKLFF. The J gene is TRBJ1-4, the V gene TRBV13; D is undetermined. CDR3 size: 15 residues. CDR1 and CDR2 from the germline V gene are PRHDT and FYEKMQ (reference sequence). The V end was cut by 5 bases, the J end by 6 bases, with 16 bases between. The whole variable domain, remainder taken from reference TRBV13 and TRBJ1-4, is AAGVIQSPRHLIKEKRETATLKCYPIPRHDTVYWYQQGPGQDPQFLISFYEKMQSDKGSIPDRFSAQQFSDYHSELNMSSLELGDSALYFCASSQRRQPDEKLFFGSGTQLSVL.

CDR3 bases: TGTGCCAGCAGCCCCAGGGGCTACAATGAGCAGTTCTTC. Protein product: CASSPRGYNEQFF. The chain joins TRBV11-3 to TRBJ2-1; D perhaps matches TRBD1 (6 bases). Germline lookup yields CDR1 SGHNT and CDR2 YENEEA. V gave up 5 bases and J gave up 3 bases, with 8 bases separating them. CDR3 length equals 13 residues.

This chain connects TRBV7-6 to TRBJ1-5; tentatively, D is TRBD1 (5 bases). Trimming stripped 5 bases from V and 3 bases from J, with 14 bases between. CDR1 and CDR2 from the germline V gene are SGHVS and FNYEAQ. The CDR3 spans 15 residues. The CDR3 DNA reads as TGTGCCAGCAGCGCGGGGACCTCGTTCAATCAGCCCCAGCATTTT. Translating it yields CASSAGTSFNQPQHF. Supplemented by reference TRBV7-6 and TRBJ1-5, the full variable domain reads GAGVSQSPRYKVTKRGQDVALRCDPISGHVSLYWYRQALGQGPEFLTYFNYEAQQDKSGLPNDRFSAERPEGSISTLTIQRTEQRDSAMYRCASSAGTSFNQPQHFGDGTRLSIL.

The chain carries TRBV15 and TRBJ1-1; 7 bases agree with TRBD1. Germline V gene sequence: CDR1 LNHNV, CDR2 YYDKDF (reference sequence). The ends lost 8 bases at V and 3 bases at J; junction bases unmatched: 6. CDR3 size: 13 residues. The chain's CDR3 is CATAAGGHTEAFF. The DNA of the CDR3 is TGTGCCACCGCGGCAGGGGGACACACTGAAGCTTTCTTT.

The chain combines TRBV4-1 with TRBJ2-1; D not resolved. Trimming cost V 3 bases and J 15 bases, with 6 bases left between them. CDR3 length: 9 residues. Germline V gene lookup returns CDR1 MGHRA and CDR2 YSYEKL. CDR3 protein: CASSQNPFF. The CDR3, as DNA: TGCGCCAGCAGCCAGAACCCGTTCTTC.

A note on this clone: The same CDR3 arises from other DNA sequences in this sample as well. This chain uses TRBV27 with TRBJ2-3; no definite D call. The germline V gene encodes CDR1 MNHEY and CDR2 SMNVEV (reference sequence). The CDR3 contains 14 residues. V gave up 2 bases and J gave up 2 bases, with 8 bases separating them. The CDR3 loop is CASSLRGSTDTQYF. DNA of the CDR3: TGTGCCAGCAGTTTACGTGGGTCCACAGATACGCAGTATTTT.

The gene calls are TRBV9 and TRBJ2-5; TRBD2 aligns across 7 bases. In germline, CDR1 is SGDLS, CDR2 YYNGEE. The CDR3 extends over 15 amino acids. The ends lost 0 bases at V and 5 bases at J; junction bases unmatched: 7. This chain's CDR3 is CASSVGTSGTETQYF. CDR3 nucleotide sequence: TGTGCCAGCAGCGTAGGGACCAGCGGGACGGAGACCCAGTACTTC.

Of note for this clone: The sample carries other DNA sequences with the same CDR3. The chain is built from TRBV19 and TRBJ2-1, with D possibly TRBD1 on 5 matching bases. This CDR3 spans 15 amino acids. CDR1 LNHDA and CDR2 SQIVND come from the germline V gene (reference sequence). Trimming took off 1 base at V and 2 bases at J, with 9 bases between the two ends. The CDR3 sequence: CASSIGRGPYNEQFF. As DNA, the CDR3 is TGTGCCAGTAGTATAGGTAGGGGCCCCTACAATGAGCAGTTCTTC.

Of note for this clone: The identical CDR3 is also encoded by other nucleotide sequences in the sample. The V gene is TRBV11-2, the J gene TRBJ1-1; D not resolved. This CDR3 is 13 amino acids long. Germline CDR1 is SGHAT and CDR2 is FQNNGV. Trimming took 1 base from V and 2 from J, leaving 5 bases between them. The DNA for the CDR3 is TGTGCCAGCAGCTTAGGGGGAAACACTGAAGCTTTCTTT. As protein: CASSLGGNTEAFF.

The chain is built from TRBV10-3 and TRBJ2-3; D not certain. Germline values: CDR1 ENHRY, CDR2 SYGVKD. The length of the CDR3 is 13 residues. Trimming shortened V by 0 bases and J by 5 bases, and 6 bases separated the two germline ends. CDR3 residues: CAISESRRDTQYF. In DNA, the CDR3 is TGTGCCATCAGTGAGTCGAGGCGAGATACGCAGTATTTT.

V gene TRBV10-3 combines with J gene TRBJ1-5; D is uncertain. This CDR3 spans 15 amino acids. Germline V gene sequence: CDR1 ENHRY, CDR2 SYGVKD. V was cut by 0 bases and J by 6 bases, with 12 bases left in between. CDR3 in DNA: TGTGCCATCAGTGAGTCGATGGAGGACGTTCAGCCCCAGCATTTT. As protein: CAISESMEDVQPQHF.

The chain has TRBV19 and TRBJ2-4; D might be TRBD1 or TRBD2, each matching 5 bases. Germline V gene sequence: CDR1 LNHDA, CDR2 SQIVND (reference sequence). V shed 1 base and J shed 8 bases, with 18 bases lying between them. The CDR3 sequence is 16 residues long. CDR3 sequence: CASSIVGTFGVDIQYF. As DNA, the CDR3 is TGTGCCAGTAGTATAGTGGGGACGTTCGGGGTTGACATTCAGTACTTC. Complete variable domain (other parts from reference TRBV19 and TRBJ2-4): DGGITQSPKYLFRKEGQNVTLSCEQNLNHDAMYWYRQDPGQGLRLIYYSQIVNDFQKGDIAEGYSVSREKKESFPLTVTSAQKNPTAFYLCASSIVGTFGVDIQYFGAGTRLSVL.

The chain combines TRBV11-2 with TRBJ2-7; TRBD1 is a possible D gene (5 bases). The germline gives CDR1 SGHAT, CDR2 FQNNGV. V was cut by 1 base and J by 4 bases, with 14 bases left in between. The CDR3 runs 15 residues. The CDR3 region is CASSLGPTVFYEQYF. DNA of the CDR3: TGTGCCAGCAGCTTAGGTCCGACAGTGTTTTACGAGCAGTACTTC.